The 9 T cell receptor beta chains in this list originate from one sample, sequenced in a study of cytomegalovirus exposure and HLA in healthy donors. The assay was immunoSEQ multiplex PCR, and TCRdb's table has in-frame clones only and misses some. The table records more than 200,000 clones, 90% of them present only once. Material: PBMCs. The receptors derive from a young woman in good health and CMV-seronegative.

This clone was recorded a few times. V gene TRBV2 combines with J gene TRBJ1-5; D is unresolved. Looked up from germline, CDR1 is SNHLY and CDR2 is FYNNEI. The CDR3 covers 11 residues. V dropped 6 bases and J dropped 5 bases, with 5 bases sitting between them. In nucleotides, the CDR3 is TGTGCCAGCAGCTCCGATCAGCCCCAGCATTTT. Translated, it gives CASSSDQPQHF.

The rearrangement uses TRBV4-3 and TRBJ2-1; no firm D call. This CDR3 has 12 amino acids. V lost 3 bases, J lost 3 bases, and 3 bases lay in between. Germline lookup yields CDR1 LGHNA and CDR2 YSLEER. The CDR3 sequence is CASSHDYNEQFF. In DNA form, the CDR3 reads TGCGCCAGCAGCCATGACTACAATGAGCAGTTCTTC.

This rearrangement joins TRBV27 to TRBJ1-2; TRBD1 agrees at 7 bases. Germline CDR1 and CDR2: MNHEY and SMNVEV (reference sequence). This CDR3 is built from 12 residues. V was pared by 5 bases and J by 6 bases, with 3 bases of the junction left unmatched. The CDR3 bases are TGTGCCAGCAGTCAGACAGGGAATGGCTACACCTTC. This codes for CASSQTGNGYTF.

The V gene is TRBV11-2, the J gene TRBJ2-3; 11 bases align to TRBD2. Germline CDR1 reads SGHAT; CDR2 reads FQNNGV. The CDR3 has 16 amino acids. With V trimmed by 6 bases and J by 2 bases, 7 bases remained unmatched. CDR3 loop: CASRRAGLADTDTQYF. CDR3 DNA sequence: TGTGCCAGCAGGAGGGCGGGACTAGCGGACACAGATACGCAGTATTTT.

The V and J genes are TRBV2 and TRBJ1-5; 8 bases match TRBD1. CDR1 and CDR2 (germline): SNHLY, FYNNEI. CDR3 length: 13 amino acids. Trimming at V came to 8 bases and at J to 8 bases, leaving 8 bases not matched to a gene. CDR3 bases: TGTGCCAGCTCCGACAGGGGTGTAGAGCCCCAGCATTTT. Its translation is CASSDRGVEPQHF.

The genes are TRBV11-2 and TRBJ2-7; D perhaps matches TRBD1 (6 bases). The CDR3 extends over 12 amino acids. Germline V gene data show CDR1 as SGHAT and CDR2 as FQNNGV. V shed 6 bases and J shed 9 bases, with 15 bases lying between them. DNA of the CDR3: TGTGCCAGCAGACCCCTACAGGGCCGGCAGTACTTC. This gives the protein CASRPLQGRQYF.

This chain uses TRBV6-1 with TRBJ2-5; no clear D gene. Trimming removed 0 bases at V and 6 bases at J, with 17 bases between. Germline V CDR1 and CDR2: MNHNS, SASEGT. The CDR3 runs 16 residues. The CDR3 DNA is TGTGCCAGCAGTGAAGCGCGATTTTCCCTCACGCAGACCCAGTACTTC. Encoded protein: CASSEARFSLTQTQYF.

This sequence joins TRBV29-1 and TRBJ2-7, with TRBD1 identical over 8 bases. V trimming: 4 bases; J trimming: 5 bases; junction bases outside the gene matches: 4. The CDR3 has 12 residues. CDR1 and CDR2 from the germline V gene are SQVTM and ANQGSEA. The CDR3 DNA reads as TGCAGCGTTGGGCAGGGGGCCCACGAGCAGTACTTC. It specifies CSVGQGAHEQYF.

The rearrangement links TRBV4-1 to TRBJ2-7, with D perhaps matching TRBD2 (5 bases). Germline V gene data show CDR1 as MGHRA and CDR2 as YSYEKL. Trimming pared 0 bases from V and 6 bases from J, leaving 6 bases between. The CDR3 covers 12 residues. This CDR3 reads CASSQDGVEQYF. In nucleotides, the CDR3 is TGCGCCAGCAGCCAAGACGGGGTCGAGCAGTACTTC.